The source of this TCR beta chain is a study of beta chain features in type 1 diabetes. General study findings and limits: The similarity of naive, central memory and Treg TCRB repertoires appeared greater among patients than among healthy donors.

With respect to this clone: The antigen is unknown.

Expressed TCRB transcripts were sequenced after all isolated RNA was converted to cDNA. Only in-frame clones appear in the TCRdb table, and some are missing; sequencing was by immunoSEQ multiplex PCR. In the table there are hundreds of thousands of clones, roughly 15% of which are singletons. Germline lookup yields CDR1 SNHLY and CDR2 FYNNEI. CDR3 length equals 14 residues. The junction had 4 bases not matched to a gene; V was cut back by 5 bases and J by 3 bases. What was sequenced was naive CD4+ T cells from blood. This sequence was found in a woman in her late teens or twenties in good health. This rearrangement joins TRBV2 to TRBJ1-5, with 7 bases matching TRBD1. CDR3 amino acids: CASSPTGPNQPQHF. CDR3 coding DNA: TGTGCCAGCAGTCCGACAGGGCCCAATCAGCCCCAGCATTTT.